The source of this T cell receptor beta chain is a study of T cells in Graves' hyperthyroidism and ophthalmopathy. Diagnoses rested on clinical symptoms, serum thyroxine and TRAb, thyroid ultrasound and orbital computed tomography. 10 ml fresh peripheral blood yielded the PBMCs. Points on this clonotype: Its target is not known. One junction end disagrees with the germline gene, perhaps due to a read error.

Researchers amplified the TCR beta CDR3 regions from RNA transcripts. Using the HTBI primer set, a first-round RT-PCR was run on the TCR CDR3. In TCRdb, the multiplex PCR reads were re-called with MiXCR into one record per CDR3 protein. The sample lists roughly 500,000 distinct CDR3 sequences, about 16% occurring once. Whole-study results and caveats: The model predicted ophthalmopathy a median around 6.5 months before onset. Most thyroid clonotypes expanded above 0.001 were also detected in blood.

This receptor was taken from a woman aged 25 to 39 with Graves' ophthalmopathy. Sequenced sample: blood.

The CDR3 loop reads CASSLIRDSGGDHEQFF. CDR3 DNA: TGTGCCAGCAGTTTAATAAGGGATTCAGGAGGTGATCATGAGCAATTCTTC. This chain connects TRBV28 to TRBJ2-1, with D maybe TRBD2 (5 bases). Per the germline V gene, CDR1 is MDHEN and CDR2 is SYDVKM. This CDR3 comprises 17 residues.